These T cell receptor beta chains were read from a single sample in a study of T cells in Graves' hyperthyroidism and ophthalmopathy. MiXCR was run by TCRdb on the multiplex PCR reads, yielding one entry per CDR3 protein. The data contain around 700,000 distinct CDR3 sequences, 18% of them seen just once; the ten biggest clones take up about a sixth. The material sequenced was blood. All receptors derive from a woman in her 50s with Graves' hyperthyroidism that later progressed to Graves' ophthalmopathy. The conserved cysteine and the conserved F or W are not part of the CDR3 here.

V	J	CDR3
TRBV18	TRBJ1-5	ASSPGQANNQPQH
TRBV9	TRBJ2-6	ASNSRGPGANVLT
TRBV18	TRBJ1-6	ASSPGGQNNSPLH
TRBV20-1	TRBJ2-3	SASDRGDTDTQY
TRBV7-2	TRBJ1-6	ASSLGVWDPYNSPLH
TRBV10-3	TRBJ2-2	AISDNHQGNTGELF
TRBV6-2/TRBV6-3	TRBJ2-3	ASSYGTSGVTDTQY
TRBV27	TRBJ2-3	ASSITGVDTQY
TRBV15	TRBJ1-6	ATSRDRKGQIFGFH
TRBV12-3/TRBV12-4	TRBJ1-1	ASSNRQGITEAF
TRBV12-3/TRBV12-4	TRBJ2-2	ASSFRNANTGELF
TRBV19	TRBJ2-5	ASSLTGTDGETQY
TRBV12-3/TRBV12-4	TRBJ1-5	ASSLLGSNQPQH
TRBV11-3	NA	ASSPPGQGPHEQF
TRBV7-2	TRBJ2-1	ASSLEVGTTYNEQF
TRBV20-1	TRBJ2-1	SARSRTSGGAPEQF
TRBV5-1	TRBJ1-1	ASRRDREGTEAF
TRBV20-1	TRBJ1-2	SASGPGYGYT
TRBV6-1	TRBJ2-7	ASSDSQANEQY
TRBV20-1	TRBJ1-5	SARLGSDGQPQH
TRBV5-6	TRBJ2-2	ASSFLENTGELF
TRBV7-6	TRBJ1-1	ASSLDGHGSTEAF